This T cell receptor beta chain was observed in a study of control samples from healthy donors and cancer patients. Trimming took 1 base from V and 4 from J, leaving 14 bases between them. In germline, CDR1 is MGHRA, CDR2 YSYEKL. This CDR3 has 16 residues. Using immunoSEQ multiplex PCR, the repertoire was profiled, and TCRdb retains in-frame clones only, with some absent. The sample holds roughly 170,000 clones, just under 95% seen once. The specimen was blood. This clonotype was obtained from a man younger than 30 in good health. The chain recombines TRBV4-1 with TRBJ1-3; the D is unclear. This chain's CDR3 is CASSQVVGRRGNTIYF. In DNA, the CDR3 is TGCGCCAGCAGCCAAGTGGTAGGGAGGAGAGGAAACACCATATATTTT.